This TCR beta chain was sequenced during a study of graft-versus-host responses after intestinal transplantation. Study-level information: Multivisceral, liver-intestinal, or isolated intestinal transplants were given to recipients. All of the recipients had induction that used anti-thymocyte globulin, then tacrolimus and steroids for approximately 3 years. Findings and caveats of the study: Graft-donor T cell macrochimerism in patients accompanied high graft-versus-host to host-versus-graft clonal ratios in allografts. Recipient marrow held GvH clones, some first seen in ileum or blood.

Libraries were prepared by immunoSEQ multiplex PCR; TCRdb keeps only in-frame clonotypes and omits some of them. The data show about 9,500 clones, approximately 88% seen once. This clone came up a few times. Its cognate antigen is unknown. The CDR3 totals 15 residues. V was clipped by 0 bases and J by 2 bases; unmatched bases: 1. Germline assignment: CDR1 SGHNT and CDR2 YYREEE (reference sequence). The material sequenced was PBMCs, taken roughly 35 weeks after intestinal transplant. This chain links TRBV5-4 with TRBJ2-3, with 9 bases aligning to TRBD2. This receptor was taken from a human patient who received an intestinal transplant, so some T cells may come from the graft donor. Written as DNA, the CDR3 is TGTGCCAGCAGCTTGGCTAGCGGGAACACAGATACGCAGTATTTT. This gives the protein CASSLASGNTDTQYF.